A selection of T cell receptor beta chains follows, all from one sample in a study of cytomegalovirus exposure and HLA in healthy donors. Only in-frame clones appear in the TCRdb table, and some are missing; sequencing was by immunoSEQ multiplex PCR. This sample has about 130,000 clones, with around 78% found just once. Input material: PBMCs. Receptors were obtained from a woman aged 45-60 years in good health and CMV-seronegative. Each CDR3 is given with its conserved first and last residue. A D gene is named only where the DNA matches it firmly. Clone sizes are given selectively: once, few, many, or a class where the clone is expanded.

j_call v_call d_call clone_size cdr3_nt cdr3_aa
TRBJ1-2 TRBV5-4 NA NA TGTGCCAGCACCGGACCGCGCCCGGGGGGCTACACCTTC CASTGPRPGGYTF
TRBJ2-3 TRBV6-5 NA NA TGTGCCAGCAGTTACAGGACTGCCTTCACAGATACGCAGTATTTT CASSYRTAFTDTQYF
TRBJ1-1 TRBV25-1 TRBD1 few TGTGCCAGCAGTTCGTGGACAGGAGTGAACACTGAAGCTTTCTTT CASSSWTGVNTEAFF
TRBJ2-3 TRBV9 NA NA TGTGCCAGCGGAGGCGGGGGCAGCACAGATACGCAGTATTTT CASGGGGSTDTQYF
TRBJ1-1 TRBV7-9 NA NA TGTGCCAGCAGCAAAGGTGCGGTTCTCATGAACACTGAAGCTTTCTTT CASSKGAVLMNTEAFF
TRBJ2-7 TRBV27 TRBD1 NA TGTGCCAGCAGTTCCGACAGGGTCGGTCGCGAGCAGTACTTC CASSSDRVGREQYF
TRBJ1-1 TRBV7-9 NA NA TGTGCCAGCAGACGAATGGGCAGGGCCAACACTGAAGCTTTCTTT CASRRMGRANTEAFF
TRBJ1-2 TRBV29-1 TRBD1 NA TGCAGCGCTGAACCGGGACAGCTCTATGGCTACACCTTC CSAEPGQLYGYTF
TRBJ2-7 TRBV27 TRBD1 few TGTGCCAGCAGCTCCCCCGGGACAGGGGTCTACGAGCAGTACTTC CASSSPGTGVYEQYF
TRBJ1-1 TRBV29-1 NA NA TGCAGCGTTGCGGACAGTGAAGCTTTCTTT CSVADSEAFF
TRBJ2-3 TRBV28 NA NA TGTGCCAGCAGTTTAGGGGGGGCAGGCACAGATACGCAGTATTTT CASSLGGAGTDTQYF
TRBJ1-1 TRBV7-9 TRBD1 NA TGTGCCAGCAGTTACCATACAGGGGGAAACACTGAAGCTTTCTTT CASSYHTGGNTEAFF
TRBJ1-4 TRBV5-1 TRBD1 NA TGCGCCAGCAGCGACAGGGTTAATGAAAAACTGTTTTTT CASSDRVNEKLFF
TRBJ1-2 TRBV4-2 NA once TGTGCCAGCAGCCAAGATGGACAAAACTATGGCTACACCTTC CASSQDGQNYGYTF
TRBJ2-7 TRBV28 TRBD1 NA TGTGCCAGCGGAACAGGGGGTAGGTACGAGCAGTACTTC CASGTGGRYEQYF
TRBJ1-1 TRBV5-1 NA NA TGCGCCAGCAGCTTGAATAGCATGAACACTGAAGCTTTCTTT CASSLNSMNTEAFF
TRBJ1-1 TRBV29-1 NA NA TGCAGCGCTATGGGGGGCACTGAAGCTTTCTTT CSAMGGTEAFF
TRBJ2-3 TRBV7-2 TRBD1 NA TGTGCCAGCAGCTTTTTAACAGGGGGATCCACTAGCACAGATACGCAGTATTTT CASSFLTGGSTSTDTQYF
TRBJ2-1 TRBV11-2 TRBD2 NA TGTGCCAGCAGGATGGCCGGGACTAAATACAATGAGCAGTTCTTC CASRMAGTKYNEQFF
TRBJ2-3 TRBV20-1 TRBD2 NA TGCAGTGCTAGGAGGGGAGGGAGGCAGTATTTT CSARRGGRQYF
TRBJ1-2 TRBV4-3 NA NA TGCGCCAGCAGCCCGTCCGGGACACCCAAATCTTATGGCTACACCTTC CASSPSGTPKSYGYTF
TRBJ2-5 TRBV7-7 TRBD2 NA TGTGCTAGCAGCTTAGCGCCGACTAGCGGGATAGAAGGGGAGACCCAGTACTTC CASSLAPTSGIEGETQYF
TRBJ1-1 TRBV28 NA few TGTGCCAGCAGTTTAGTCGACACTGAAGCTTTCTTT CASSLVDTEAFF
TRBJ2-3 TRBV30 TRBD1 NA TGTGCCTGGAGTACAGGGGGCTTAGATACGCAGTATTTT CAWSTGGLDTQYF
TRBJ2-2 TRBV30 TRBD1 NA TGTGCCTGGAGTGTTTCTGGGACAGGGGGTGTCGGGGAGCTGTTTTTT CAWSVSGTGGVGELFF
TRBJ1-2 TRBV4-2 NA once TGTGCCAGCAGCCAAGATCCTTCGAGGGACTACACCTTC CASSQDPSRDYTF
TRBJ2-3 TRBV11-3 TRBD2 NA TGTGCCAGCAGCCCGGGGACTAGCGGAACCACAGATACGCAGTATTTT CASSPGTSGTTDTQYF
TRBJ2-5 TRBV5-5 NA NA TGTGCCAGCAGCTTGGGGGAGGCCCAGCAAGAGACCCAGTACTTC CASSLGEAQQETQYF
TRBJ1-1 TRBV9 TRBD1 NA TGTGCCAGCAGCGGGGGACAGGGTAGCATGGGGAACACTGAAGCTTTCTTT CASSGGQGSMGNTEAFF
TRBJ2-2 TRBV30 TRBD1 few TGTGCCTTGACCGGGACAGGGAACACCGGGGAGCTGTTTTTT CALTGTGNTGELFF
TRBJ2-1 TRBV29-1 NA NA TGCAGCGTTGATGGGGCGGAGGGAGACAATGAGCAGTTCTTC CSVDGAEGDNEQFF
TRBJ2-7 TRBV7-3 TRBD2 NA TGTGCCAGCAGCTTAGTCCCCTCCGGGACTAGCGGGAGGGTGTACGAGCAGTACTTC CASSLVPSGTSGRVYEQYF
TRBJ2-1 TRBV5-4 NA NA TGTGCCAGCAGTTGGGTACGGGAGCGGTACAATGAGCAGTTCTTC CASSWVRERYNEQFF
TRBJ2-5 TRBV18 NA NA TGTGCCAGCTCACCACTCGGGGAGACCCAGTACTTC CASSPLGETQYF
TRBJ2-1 TRBV7-8 TRBD2 NA TGTGCCAGCAGCTTCCTACTAGCGGGAGGCTACAATGAGCAGTTCTTC CASSFLLAGGYNEQFF
TRBJ2-3 TRBV10-3 TRBD2 NA TGTGCCATCTCCGGGCGGGAGGGCAGCACAGATACGCAGTATTTT CAISGREGSTDTQYF
TRBJ1-5 TRBV19 NA NA TGTGCCAGTAGTATTACAGCCGGCAATCAGCCCCAGCATTTT CASSITAGNQPQHF
TRBJ1-2 TRBV7-9 TRBD1 NA TGTGCCAGCAGCTTAGTAGCAGGGGGCGACTATGGCTACACCTTC CASSLVAGGDYGYTF
TRBJ1-2 TRBV5-6 TRBD1 NA TGTGCCAGCAGCAATCTGGGACAGGCTCCCTCCTGGGGCTACACCTTC CASSNLGQAPSWGYTF
TRBJ2-1 TRBV2 NA NA TGTGCCAGCAGTGAGAGGGGGAGCTCCTACAATGAGCAGTTCTTC CASSERGSSYNEQFF
TRBJ2-3 TRBV7-2 TRBD2 NA TGTGCCAGCAGCTTAGGAGAAGGGAGGGCCACAGATACGCAGTATTTT CASSLGEGRATDTQYF
TRBJ2-6 TRBV4-1 NA NA TGCGCCAGCAGCCAAGGGGGGCAGGGATACTACTCTGGGGCCAACGTCCTGACTTTC CASSQGGQGYYSGANVLTF
TRBJ2-7 TRBV5-6 TRBD2 NA TGTGCCAGCAGCCGACAGGGACTAGCGCTTCATTACTACGAGCAGTACTTC CASSRQGLALHYYEQYF
TRBJ2-3 TRBV19 NA NA TGTGCCAGTAGTAGGGCAGGGTCTAGCACAGATACGCAGTATTTT CASSRAGSSTDTQYF
TRBJ2-2 TRBV7-9 TRBD1 few TGTGCCAGCAGCCGAGCCGGGACAGCGAACACCGGGGAGCTGTTTTTT CASSRAGTANTGELFF
TRBJ1-3 TRBV30 NA once TGTGCCTGGAGTGTCGGGGGAAACACCATATATTTT CAWSVGGNTIYF
TRBJ2-7 TRBV19 TRBD1 NA TGTGCCAGTATGGTAAGGACAGGGGGTTCCTACGAGCAGTACTTC CASMVRTGGSYEQYF
TRBJ2-1 TRBV19 TRBD1 NA TGTGCCAGTAGCTTACGACAGGGGCTGGGGAATGAGCAGTTCTTC CASSLRQGLGNEQFF
TRBJ1-1 TRBV7-2 TRBD1 NA TGTGCCAGCAGCTTAGGACAGGGGATGAACACTGAAGCTTTCTTT CASSLGQGMNTEAFF
TRBJ2-7 TRBV13 NA NA TGTGCCAGCAGCTTACAGTACGAGCAGTACTTC CASSLQYEQYF
TRBJ2-5 TRBV11-2 TRBD2 NA TGTGCCAGCAGCTTGGCGACTAGCGGGGTCCTACAAGAGACCCAGTACTTC CASSLATSGVLQETQYF
TRBJ2-1 TRBV29-1 NA NA TGCAGCGTTGGGTGGCAGGGGTTCAATGAGCAGTTCTTC CSVGWQGFNEQFF
TRBJ1-5 TRBV19 TRBD1 NA TGTGCCAGTACCACGACAGGGCCCAATCAGCCCCAGCATTTT CASTTTGPNQPQHF
TRBJ2-1 TRBV5-1 NA NA TGCGCCAGCAGCTTGCTGGGAGACAATGAGCAGTTCTTC CASSLLGDNEQFF
TRBJ2-1 TRBV6-5 NA once TGTGCCACCTCACAGGGGGGGAATGAGCAGTTCTTC CATSQGGNEQFF
TRBJ1-1 TRBV7-2 TRBD1 NA TGTGCCAGCAGCTTATGGACAGGGGCCAAGAACACTGAAGCTTTCTTT CASSLWTGAKNTEAFF
TRBJ1-4 TRBV28 NA NA TGTGCCAGCAGTCCACTACGGGGAGCGAATGAAAAACTGTTTTTT CASSPLRGANEKLFF
TRBJ2-7 TRBV30 NA few TGTGCCTGGAGTGTACCGCCAGAACAGTACTTC CAWSVPPEQYF
TRBJ1-2 TRBV30 TRBD1 once TGTGCCTGGAACCCTCCCATCGACAGGGCTAACTATGGCTACACCTTC CAWNPPIDRANYGYTF
TRBJ2-7 TRBV7-2 TRBD2 few TGTGCCAGCAGCCCGACTAGCGACATCCGCGAGCAGTACTTC CASSPTSDIREQYF